The present T cell receptor (beta chain) was sequenced within a study of regulatory T cells in long-lasting Graves disease. Time point here: newly diagnosed GD, antithyroid drugs for less than 3 months. PBMC RNA was the source of the TCR library. Through Arm-PCR of CDR3 regions and iRepertoire HTBI primers, TCR beta libraries were built. One entry per CDR3 protein results from TCRdb running MiXCR on the multiplex PCR reads. The sample shows a few hundred thousand distinct CDR3 sequences, roughly 12% of them seen only once. This clonotype was seen only a few times. From germline, CDR1 is SEHNR and CDR2 FQNEAQ (reference sequence). This CDR3 has 13 residues. Trimming removed 6 bases from V and 3 bases from J, with 11 bases in between. These records were also assigned to another study, of T cells in Graves' hyperthyroidism and ophthalmopathy.

The chain uses TRBV7-9 and TRBJ1-2; no definite D call. The sequence came from a man younger than 45 with Graves disease. This material consisted of peripheral blood mononuclear cells (PBMCs), taken at new diagnosis, from a patient treated with antithyroid drugs. CDR3 sequence reads: CASRVAGDYGYTF. The CDR3 bases are TGTGCCAGCAGGGTAGCGGGTGACTATGGCTACACCTTC.